This T cell receptor beta chain emerged from a study of response to subunit inactivated influenza vaccine. This clonotype was picked up a small number of times. Its antigen is currently unknown. Findings and caveats of the study: Researchers suggested that each seasonal influenza vaccination recruits few new T cells.

Using its own MiXCR run on the RT-PCR reads, TCRdb lists one record per CDR3 protein. The sample lists 500,000 to 650,000 distinct CDR3 sequences; roughly 8.2% were seen once. This specimen was PBMCs from blood, taken roughly 24 months after vaccination. The clonotype comes from a man between 50 and 75 years old who received an inactivated influenza vaccine.

The CDR3 sequence: CAWSVGTSVYYGYTF. The CDR3 DNA reads TGTGCCTGGAGTGTAGGGACCTCCGTTTACTATGGCTACACCTTC. The V gene is TRBV30, the J gene TRBJ1-2; D might be TRBD1 (5 bases). This CDR3 has 15 residues. Germline CDR1 and CDR2: GTSNPN and SVGIG (reference sequence). With 0 bases removed from V and 3 bases from J, the gap between germline ends came to 14 bases.